This entry lists 5 T cell receptor beta chains sequenced from one sample in a study of OX40 agonist ivuxolimab in advanced cancers. Measured with immunoSEQ multiplex PCR; TCRdb has only the in-frame clones, and not every one. Of 40,000 to 55,000 clones listed, approximately 85% are singletons. Specimen: CD4+ or CD8+ T cells sorted from blood, collected in a trial of the OX40 agonist ivuxolimab. These receptors originate from an adult with an advanced solid tumor such as melanoma, head and neck, liver or kidney cancer.

The chain is built from TRBV4-3 and TRBJ1-2, with D perhaps TRBD1 (5 bases). Germline V gene sequence: CDR1 LGHNA, CDR2 YSLEER. This CDR3 is built from 16 residues. Trimming stripped 1 base from V and 2 bases from J, with 14 bases between. CDR3 sequence (DNA): TGCGCCAGCAGCCAAGGGGGCTCCGGACGGAACTATGGCTACACCTTC. It encodes CASSQGGSGRNYGYTF.

The chain combines TRBV29-1 with TRBJ2-1, with D possibly matching TRBD1 (6 bases). CDR1 is SQVTM, CDR2 ANQGSEA, per germline. V lost 7 bases and J lost 4, with 17 bases in between. CDR3 size: 14 residues. Written as DNA, the CDR3 is TGCAGCGCACAGGGTAGCCACCTTTACAATGAGCAGTTCTTC. Protein product: CSAQGSHLYNEQFF.

The gene calls are TRBV7-3 and TRBJ2-3; D not resolved. V was trimmed by 4 bases and J by 4 bases, leaving 12 bases between them. The CDR3 length is 14 residues. Germline CDR1 is SGHTA and CDR2 is FQGTGA. CDR3 protein: CASSYNRIPDTQYF. The CDR3 DNA is TGTGCCAGCAGCTACAACCGGATCCCAGATACGCAGTATTTT.

The chain employs TRBV7-2 and TRBJ2-7; D remains unclear. The germline V and J ends were trimmed by 1 base and 4 bases, with 11 bases remaining between them. The length of the CDR3 is 14 residues. Germline V gives CDR1 SGHTA, CDR2 FQGNSA. The CDR3 sequence: CASSLESLPYEQYF. The CDR3 nucleotides read TGTGCCAGCAGCTTAGAGTCACTACCGTACGAGCAGTACTTC.

The chain joins TRBV28 to TRBJ2-7, with D hard to call. Trimming removed 5 bases from V and 5 bases from J, with 7 bases in between. The CDR3 is made up of 11 amino acids. Germline CDR1 is MDHEN and CDR2 is SYDVKM. As DNA, the CDR3 is TGTGCCAGCAGTCCCAGTCACGAGCAGTACTTC. Protein product: CASSPSHEQYF.